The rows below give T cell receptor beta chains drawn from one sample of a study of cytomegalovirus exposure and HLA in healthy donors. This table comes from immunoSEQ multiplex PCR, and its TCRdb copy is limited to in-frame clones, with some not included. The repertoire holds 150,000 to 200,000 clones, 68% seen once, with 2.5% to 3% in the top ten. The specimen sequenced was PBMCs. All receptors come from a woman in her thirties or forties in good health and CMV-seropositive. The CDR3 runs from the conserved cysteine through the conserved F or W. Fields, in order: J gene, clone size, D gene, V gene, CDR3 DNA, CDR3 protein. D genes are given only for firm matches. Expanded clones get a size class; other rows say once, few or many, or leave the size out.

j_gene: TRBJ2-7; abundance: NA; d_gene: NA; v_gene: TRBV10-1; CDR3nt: TGCGCCAGCAGTGAGTCGGGACACTCGTACCCTCAGTACTTC; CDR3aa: CASSESGHSYPQYF
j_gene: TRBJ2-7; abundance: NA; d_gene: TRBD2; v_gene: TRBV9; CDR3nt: TGTGCCAGCAGCGTGGGACTAGCGGGGTCGTACGAGCAGTACTTC; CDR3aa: CASSVGLAGSYEQYF
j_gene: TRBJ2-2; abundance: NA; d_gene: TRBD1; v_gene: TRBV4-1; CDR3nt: TGCGCCAGCAGCCCGGGACAGGGAAGGATAAACACCGGGGAGCTGTTTTTT; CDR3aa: CASSPGQGRINTGELFF
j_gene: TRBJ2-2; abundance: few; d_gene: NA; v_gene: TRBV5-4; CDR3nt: TGTGCCAGCAGCTTGCGGGGACAGAACACCGGGGAGCTGTTTTTT; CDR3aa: CASSLRGQNTGELFF
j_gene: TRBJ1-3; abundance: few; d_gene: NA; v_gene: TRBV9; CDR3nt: TGTGCCAGCAGCGTAGGTGACAGCACCTTCTCTGGAAACACCATATATTTT; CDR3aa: CASSVGDSTFSGNTIYF
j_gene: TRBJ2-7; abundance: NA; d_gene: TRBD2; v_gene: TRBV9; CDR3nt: TGTGCCAGCAGCGTAGGCCTAGCGGGAGGCCCCATCGAGCAGTACTTC; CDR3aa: CASSVGLAGGPIEQYF
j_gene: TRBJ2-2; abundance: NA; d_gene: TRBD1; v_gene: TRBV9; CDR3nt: TGTGCCAGCAGCCGGACAGGGGGTATCACCGGGGAGCTGTTTTTT; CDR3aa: CASSRTGGITGELFF
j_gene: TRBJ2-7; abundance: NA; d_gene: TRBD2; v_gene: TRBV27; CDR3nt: TGTGCCAGCATGGGAGGGGCCTCCTACGAGCAGTACTTC; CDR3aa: CASMGGASYEQYF
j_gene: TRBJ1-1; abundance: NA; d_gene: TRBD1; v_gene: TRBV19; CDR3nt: TGTGCCAGTATCCTGACAGGGGGAGTGAACACTGAAGCTTTCTTT; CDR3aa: CASILTGGVNTEAFF
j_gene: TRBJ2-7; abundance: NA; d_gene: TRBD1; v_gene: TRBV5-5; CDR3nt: TGTGCCAGCAGCTTGGGGGACAGCTTTACCTACGAGCAGTACTTC; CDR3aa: CASSLGDSFTYEQYF
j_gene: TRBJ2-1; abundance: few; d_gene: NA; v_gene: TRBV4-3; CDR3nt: TGCGCCAGCAGCCAAGACAGGGGCCTAGGTAACAATGAGCAGTTCTTC; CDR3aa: CASSQDRGLGNNEQFF
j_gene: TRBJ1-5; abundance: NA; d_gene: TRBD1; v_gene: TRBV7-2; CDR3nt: TGTGCCAGCAGCATGGGACAGGGGGCTCATCAGCCCCAGCATTTT; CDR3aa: CASSMGQGAHQPQHF
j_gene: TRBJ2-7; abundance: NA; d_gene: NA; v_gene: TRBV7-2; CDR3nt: TGTGCCAGCAGCTACGACAAGCAAATCTACGAGCAGTACTTC; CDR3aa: CASSYDKQIYEQYF
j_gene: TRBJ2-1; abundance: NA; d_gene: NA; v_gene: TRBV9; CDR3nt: TGTGCCAGCAGCGTACGGGTAGGATATGGTGAGCAGTTCTTC; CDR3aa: CASSVRVGYGEQFF
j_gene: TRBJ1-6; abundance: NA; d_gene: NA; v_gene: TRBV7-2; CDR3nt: TGTGCCAGCAGCTTCCAAAAATTCAGCTCCTATAATTCACCCCTCCACTTT; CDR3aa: CASSFQKFSSYNSPLHF
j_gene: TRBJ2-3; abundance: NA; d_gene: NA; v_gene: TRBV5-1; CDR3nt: TGCGCCAGCAGCGGGTGGGAGGTTGGGCGCGAAGATACGCAGTATTTT; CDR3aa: CASSGWEVGREDTQYF
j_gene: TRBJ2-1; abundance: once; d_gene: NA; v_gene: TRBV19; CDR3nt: TGTGCCAGTAGTGGTACAGCCTTCTCCTACAATGAGCAGTTCTTC; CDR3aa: CASSGTAFSYNEQFF
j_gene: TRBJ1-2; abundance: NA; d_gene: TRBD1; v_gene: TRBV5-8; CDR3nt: TGTGCCAGCAGCTCATTCGGGACAGGGCCGTACTATGGCTACCCCTTC; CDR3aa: CASSSFGTGPYYGYPF
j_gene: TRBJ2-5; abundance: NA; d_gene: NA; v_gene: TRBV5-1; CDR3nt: TGCGCCAGCAGCTTGGATACGGGGGGCAAAGAGACCCAGTACTTC; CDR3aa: CASSLDTGGKETQYF
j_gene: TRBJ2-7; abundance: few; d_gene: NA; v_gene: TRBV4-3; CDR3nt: TGCGCCAGCAGCATGACAGGTTCCCTCTCCTACGAGCAGTACTTC; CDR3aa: CASSMTGSLSYEQYF
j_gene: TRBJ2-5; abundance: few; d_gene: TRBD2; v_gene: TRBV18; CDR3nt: TGTGCCAGCACTTCTAGCGGACAAGAGACCCAGTACTTC; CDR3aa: CASTSSGQETQYF